This TCR beta chain came from a study of post-analysis software for immune sequencing data. General study points: Multiple sclerosis patients had significantly lower normalized Chao1 diversity than controls.

This clonotype was seen a few times. The antigen is undetermined. Prepared libraries of TCR beta cDNA carried unique molecular identifiers. Some 500,000 cDNA molecules were recovered from an input of 1 to 10 million T cells. From the PCR reads, TCRdb called clonotypes with MiXCR, one entry per CDR3 protein. This sample has more than 450,000 distinct CDR3 sequences, with roughly 45% found just once. The sequenced sample was blood. The receptor comes from a girl aged 5 to 17 with multiple sclerosis.

In nucleotides, the CDR3 is TGCAGTGCTAGAGTACTTAATCAGCCCCAGCATTTT. It is translated as CSARVLNQPQHF. V gene TRBV20-1 combines with J gene TRBJ1-5; D is uncertain. The V end lost 1 base, the J end lost 4 bases, and 5 bases lay between the germline ends. Germline CDR1 reads DFQATT; CDR2 reads SNEGSKA (reference sequence). The CDR3 is made up of 12 amino acids.